This T cell receptor (beta chain) was retrieved from a study of blood T cell repertoires in COVID-19. Study summary: Donors in the United States, Italy and Spain gave samples during acute or convalescent COVID-19. T cells, B-cell-depleted T cells, or PBMCs supplied cDNA or gDNA.

Germline V CDR1 and CDR2: MGHRA, YSYEKL. The CDR3 extends over 17 amino acids. Trimming took 0 bases from V and 2 from J; bases not matched to a gene: 6. How the authors handled the data: The authors estimated nucleated cell counts from reference gene primer amplification. Here immunoSEQ multiplex PCR was the method, and the copy in TCRdb shows in-frame clones only, minus some. V and J calls and clone size are given by that table; D and trimming were obtained from the DNA. The sample holds 78,000 or so clones, over 80% seen once. The rearrangement joins TRBV4-1 to TRBJ2-3, with 9 positions matching TRBD2. The sequence derives from a human donor in a cohort sampled during active COVID-19. The sequencing sample was made of peripheral blood. The CDR3 is CASSQEGLAGPTDTQYF. DNA of the CDR3: TGCGCCAGCAGCCAAGAGGGGCTAGCGGGGCCCACAGATACGCAGTATTTT.